This entry describes one T cell receptor (beta chain). These data originate in a study of CD8+ T cells in alopecia areata. Germline V gives CDR1 SGHAT, CDR2 FQNNGV. The CDR3 runs 13 residues. The ends were cut back, 2 bases at V and 6 bases at J, with 11 bases in the middle. Extracted RNA was reverse transcribed, and the resulting cDNA served as sequencing template. This table comes from immunoSEQ multiplex PCR, and its TCRdb copy is limited to in-frame clones, with some not included. The data hold roughly 150,000 clones, with under 60% observed a single time. The specimen comprised CD8+ T cells sorted from blood, sampled at week 0. V gene TRBV11-2 combines with J gene TRBJ2-7, with D possibly TRBD1 on 5 matching bases. The origin of this receptor is a human donor with alopecia areata. CDR3 sequence: CASSLQGGIEQYF. CDR3 DNA: TGTGCCAGCAGCTTACAGGGTGGAATCGAGCAGTACTTC.